This is a list of T cell receptor beta chains from one sample in a study of Ad26.COV2.S vaccination and SARS-CoV-2 variants. The method was immunoSEQ multiplex PCR; TCRdb's version includes in-frame clones alone and lacks a portion of them. The repertoire holds about 350,000 clones, with around 88% as singletons. The specimen was peripheral blood, collected in a trial of Ad26.COV2.S vaccine versus placebo. These receptors were taken from a person aged 18-60 years who received the Ad26.COV2.S COVID-19 vaccine or a placebo. The conserved cysteine and the conserved F or W are not part of the CDR3 here. Fields, in order: clone size, V gene, D gene, CDR3 protein. The D gene is left open where the match is weak. Clone size is shown for a subset of rows, as once, few, many or a class of expanded clone.

size: NA
V: TRBV6-5
D: NA
CDR3: ASSYVGSSYNEQF

size: NA
V: TRBV2
D: NA
CDR3: ASSKARWGQY

size: NA
V: TRBV10-1
D: NA
CDR3: ASSLGYEQY

size: once
V: TRBV7-2
D: TRBD1
CDR3: ASSPQGSSEKLF

size: NA
V: TRBV4-1
D: TRBD1
CDR3: ASGQAGNTIY

size: NA
V: TRBV2
D: NA
CDR3: ASSEGTTFFNYGYT

size: NA
V: TRBV6-2/TRBV6-3
D: TRBD1
CDR3: ASSRQGVYGYT

size: NA
V: TRBV7-9
D: TRBD2
CDR3: ASSLDKRDSSYNEQF

size: NA
V: TRBV28
D: NA
CDR3: ASSFSRQPQH

size: NA
V: TRBV27
D: TRBD1
CDR3: ASSLYRGDQETQY

size: NA
V: TRBV7-2
D: TRBD2
CDR3: ASRGTRSSFGELF

size: few
V: TRBV7-3
D: NA
CDR3: ASSLSPGLNSPLH

size: NA
V: TRBV7-2
D: TRBD1
CDR3: ASSAGQAAYEQY

size: once
V: TRBV5-6
D: TRBD1
CDR3: ASSSTGLVQY

size: NA
V: TRBV18
D: NA
CDR3: ASSTTDTEAF

size: NA
V: TRBV5-1
D: NA
CDR3: ASSLVDTEAF

size: NA
V: TRBV4-2
D: NA
CDR3: ASSGQGGAGRADEQF

size: NA
V: TRBV6-2/TRBV6-3
D: TRBD1
CDR3: ASSYPGQGLWGYT

size: NA
V: TRBV5-6
D: TRBD2
CDR3: ASSSQRGSNEQF

size: NA
V: TRBV7-9
D: NA
CDR3: ASSFTPTGSGANVLT

size: NA
V: TRBV5-1
D: TRBD1
CDR3: ASSWGQGREKLF

size: NA
V: TRBV14
D: NA
CDR3: ASSQERVAWGTDTQY

size: NA
V: TRBV20-1
D: NA
CDR3: SAINPNLAF

size: once
V: TRBV7-2
D: NA
CDR3: ASSLSPGHRTDTQY

size: NA
V: TRBV6-5
D: NA
CDR3: ASSSPGQEAF

size: NA
V: TRBV4-1
D: NA
CDR3: ASSPEVSNQPQH